The clone carrying this T cell receptor beta chain was found a few times. Its antigen is not identified. These data come from a study of cytomegalovirus exposure and HLA in healthy donors. With 60 Vbeta and 13 Jbeta primers, the PCR was carried out. Profiled with immunoSEQ multiplex PCR; TCRdb holds only in-frame clones, not every one. Of some 190,000 clones in the sample, 76% were seen once. Overall study results and limits: HLA alleles showed associations with about 15,000 TCR beta sequences in a later analysis, at a 0.05 false discovery rate.

The CDR3 is 16 amino acids. The germline CDR1 and CDR2 sequences are SGHRS and YFSETQ. V gave up 3 bases and J gave up 8 bases; unmatched junction bases: 15. The clonotype originates from a woman in her twenties or thirties in good health and CMV-seropositive. The specimen was PBMCs. The chain employs TRBV5-1 and TRBJ1-2, with 8 bases aligning to TRBD1. The CDR3 region is CASSSGGLTGVGGYTF. CDR3 in DNA: TGCGCCAGCAGCTCTGGGGGATTGACAGGGGTTGGAGGCTACACCTTC.